This section outlines one T cell receptor (beta chain) sequence together with its context. The antigen remains undetermined. Produced via immunoSEQ multiplex PCR; TCRdb's table is partial and in-frame only. The sample shows approximately 110,000 clones, approximately 85% of them seen only once. These data originate in a study of T cell responses to AZD1222 COVID-19 vaccine. Across the whole study: Pooling was applied to second doses at about 4 or about 12 weeks.

There are 13 residues in the CDR3. V lost 2 bases and J lost 6, with 11 bases in between. Germline loops: CDR1 MNHEY, CDR2 SVGAGI. Overall study findings and caveats: Only five or six people who got AZD1222 tested seropositive at baseline. Among vaccine-associated CD4 TCRs, coverage spanned spike, with dominance at 160-218 and 743-854.

The sequence came from an adult in good health. The chain recombines TRBV6-5 with TRBJ2-7; D is ambiguous. The sequencing used peripheral blood, collected on day 0 of AZD1222 vaccination. CDR3 coding DNA: TGTGCCAGCAGTTACGCGCCGGGTCGCGAGCAGTACTTC. This codes for CASSYAPGREQYF.